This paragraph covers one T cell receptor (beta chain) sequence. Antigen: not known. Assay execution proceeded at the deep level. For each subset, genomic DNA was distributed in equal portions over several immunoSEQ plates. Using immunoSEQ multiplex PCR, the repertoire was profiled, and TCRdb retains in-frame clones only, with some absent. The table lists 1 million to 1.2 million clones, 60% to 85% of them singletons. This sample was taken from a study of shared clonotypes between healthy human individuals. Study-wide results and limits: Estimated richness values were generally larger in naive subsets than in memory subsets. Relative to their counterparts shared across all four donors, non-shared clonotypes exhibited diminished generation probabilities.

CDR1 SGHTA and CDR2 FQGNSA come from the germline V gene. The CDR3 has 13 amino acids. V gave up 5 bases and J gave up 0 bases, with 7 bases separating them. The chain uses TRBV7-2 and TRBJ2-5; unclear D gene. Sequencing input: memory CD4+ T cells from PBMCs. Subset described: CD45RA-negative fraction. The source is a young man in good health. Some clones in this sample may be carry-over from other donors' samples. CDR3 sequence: CASSLTYQETQYF. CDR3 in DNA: TGTGCCAGCAGCCTCACGTACCAAGAGACCCAGTACTTC.